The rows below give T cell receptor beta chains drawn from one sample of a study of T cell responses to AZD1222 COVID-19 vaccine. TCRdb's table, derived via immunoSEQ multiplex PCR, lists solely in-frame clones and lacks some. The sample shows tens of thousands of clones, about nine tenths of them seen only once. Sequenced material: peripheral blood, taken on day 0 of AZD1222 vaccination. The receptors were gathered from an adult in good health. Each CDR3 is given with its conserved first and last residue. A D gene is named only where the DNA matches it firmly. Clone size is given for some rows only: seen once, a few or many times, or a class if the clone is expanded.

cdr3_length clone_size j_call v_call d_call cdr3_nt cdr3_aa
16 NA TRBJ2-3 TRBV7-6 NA TGTGCCAGCAGCTTAGTGACGGCCGGGGTGGCAGATACGCAGTATTTT CASSLVTAGVADTQYF
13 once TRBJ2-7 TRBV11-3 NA TGTGCCAGCAGCTTAGGACTGGGCTACGAGCAGTACTTC CASSLGLGYEQYF
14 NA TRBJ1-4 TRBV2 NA TGTGCCAGCGGACCCGGTTTGGACGGTGAAAAACTGTTTTTT CASGPGLDGEKLFF
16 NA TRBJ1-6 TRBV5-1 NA TGCGCCAGCAGCTTGGAGGGGACGTCGAATAATTCACCCCTCCACTTT CASSLEGTSNNSPLHF
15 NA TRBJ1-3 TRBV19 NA TGTGCCAGTAACGACCCCGGGAACTCTGGAAACACCATATATTTT CASNDPGNSGNTIYF
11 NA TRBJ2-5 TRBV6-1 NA TGTGCCAGCACTGAAGGGGAGACCCAGTACTTC CASTEGETQYF
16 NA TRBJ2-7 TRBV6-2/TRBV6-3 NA TGTGCCAGCAGTATATCCCGACCGGGACAAATGTACGAGCAGTACTTC CASSISRPGQMYEQYF
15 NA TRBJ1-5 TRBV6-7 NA TGTGCCAGAAGATACGGAGGGAATAGCAATCAGCCCCAGCATTTT CARRYGGNSNQPQHF
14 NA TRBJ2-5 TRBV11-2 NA TGTGCCAGCAGCCTCGGGGGTCGGGGGGAGACCCAGTACTTC CASSLGGRGETQYF
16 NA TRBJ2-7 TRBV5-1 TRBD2 TGCGCCAGCAGCCGAGGTAGCGGGAGTGCTGGGAGCGAGCAGTACTTC CASSRGSGSAGSEQYF
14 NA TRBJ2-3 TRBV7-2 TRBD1 TGTGCCAGCAGCCCAGGACAGGGGGCGGATACGCAGTATTTT CASSPGQGADTQYF
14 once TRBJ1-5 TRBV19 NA TGTGCCAGTAGTATAGCGGAGGGTACTCAGCCCCAGCATTTT CASSIAEGTQPQHF
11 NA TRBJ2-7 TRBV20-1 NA TGCAGTGCTATACAGTCCTACGAGCAGTACTTC CSAIQSYEQYF
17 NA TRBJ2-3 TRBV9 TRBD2 TGTGCCAGCAGCGTAGATCCCCTAGCGGGCCCCCTAGATACGCAGTATTTT CASSVDPLAGPLDTQYF
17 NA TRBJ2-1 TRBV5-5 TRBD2 TGTGCCAGCAGCCTCCCCCGAGGTCGCGGGAGCCCCGAGGAGCAGTTCTTC CASSLPRGRGSPEEQFF
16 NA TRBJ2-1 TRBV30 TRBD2 TGTGCCTGGGGGCTGGGCGCTAGCGGGAATGGGAATGAGCAGTTCTTC CAWGLGASGNGNEQFF
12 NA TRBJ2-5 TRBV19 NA TGTGCCAGTAAGGGCCAGGGGGGGACCCAGTACTTC CASKGQGGTQYF
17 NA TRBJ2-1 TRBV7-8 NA TGTGCCAGCACCCCGTTGGGGGGGAGGGGGCTTTACAATGAGCAGTTCTTC CASTPLGGRGLYNEQFF
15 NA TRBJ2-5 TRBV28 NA TGTGCCAGCGAAGGGGGTAAGCGGGGACAAGAGACCCAGTACTTC CASEGGKRGQETQYF
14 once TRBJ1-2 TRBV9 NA TGTGCCAGCAGCGTAGGGGCAGATTCCTATGGCTACACCTTC CASSVGADSYGYTF
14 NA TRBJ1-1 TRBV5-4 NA TGTGCCAGCACCCCCCAGCAGGCGGACACTGAAGCTTTCTTT CASTPQQADTEAFF
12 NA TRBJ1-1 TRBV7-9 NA TGTGCCAGCAGCAATACTCAAGGCGGGGCTTTCTTT CASSNTQGGAFF
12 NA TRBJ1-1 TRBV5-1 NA TGCGCCAGCTCCCGGGGGAGCACTGAAGCTTTCTTT CASSRGSTEAFF
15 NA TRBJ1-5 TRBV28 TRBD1 TGTGCCAGCTCAACAGCCGGGACAGGTCGAGAATTTGGGGCTTTT CASSTAGTGREFGAF
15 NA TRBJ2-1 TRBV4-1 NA TGCGCCAGCAGCCACTTAGGGGGAGGGTACAATGAGCAGTTCTTC CASSHLGGGYNEQFF
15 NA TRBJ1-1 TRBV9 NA TGTGCCAGCAGTGACCCGGCAGGCGGGTCCACTGAAGCTTTCTTT CASSDPAGGSTEAFF
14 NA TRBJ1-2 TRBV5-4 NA TGTGCCAGCAGCGCGCCCCCCCCAAACTATGGCTACACCTTC CASSAPPPNYGYTF
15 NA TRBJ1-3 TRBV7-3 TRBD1 TGTGCCAGCATCCACGGGACAGGGGAGAGAAACACCATATATTTT CASIHGTGERNTIYF
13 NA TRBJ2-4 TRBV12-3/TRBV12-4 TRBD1 TGTGCCAGCAGTCCCGGACAGGGGCACATTCAGTACTTC CASSPGQGHIQYF